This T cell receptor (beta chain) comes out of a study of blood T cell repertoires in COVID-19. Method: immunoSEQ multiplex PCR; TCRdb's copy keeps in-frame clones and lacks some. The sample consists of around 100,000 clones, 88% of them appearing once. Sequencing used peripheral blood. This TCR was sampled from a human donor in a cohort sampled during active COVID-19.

CDR3: CASSRTQGYEQYF. The CDR3 DNA is TGCGCCAGCAGTCGAACACAGGGTTACGAGCAGTACTTC. J is TRBJ2-7 and V is TRBV5-1, with TRBD1 as a possible D gene (6 bases). Germline loops: CDR1 SGHRS, CDR2 YFSETQ. V lost 5 bases, J lost 4 bases, and 13 bases lay in between. The CDR3 totals 13 residues.